This TCR beta chain was captured in a study of cytomegalovirus exposure and HLA in healthy donors. Researchers ran the PCR with 60 Vbeta and 13 Jbeta primers. Sequencing used immunoSEQ multiplex PCR; TCRdb keeps in-frame clones, though not all of them. The sample has around 91,000 clones, approximately 86% seen once. Worth noting for this clone: Antigen: not known.

The V and J ends lost 11 bases and 0 bases respectively, with 14 bases between them. The length of the CDR3 is 13 residues. Germline CDR1 and CDR2: ENHRY and SYGVKD. Study observations and caveats: Being indistinguishable, some V segments were excluded, TRBV6-2 and TRBV6-3 among them. Roughly even sequencing depth across donors was the assumption behind the presence/absence analyses.

Material: PBMCs. This clonotype was sampled from a young man in good health and CMV-seropositive. The J gene is TRBJ2-7, the V gene TRBV10-3, with D possibly matching TRBD1 (6 bases). CDR3: CAALGQNSYEQYF. CDR3 in DNA: TGTGCCGCTTTAGGACAGAACTCCTACGAGCAGTACTTC.